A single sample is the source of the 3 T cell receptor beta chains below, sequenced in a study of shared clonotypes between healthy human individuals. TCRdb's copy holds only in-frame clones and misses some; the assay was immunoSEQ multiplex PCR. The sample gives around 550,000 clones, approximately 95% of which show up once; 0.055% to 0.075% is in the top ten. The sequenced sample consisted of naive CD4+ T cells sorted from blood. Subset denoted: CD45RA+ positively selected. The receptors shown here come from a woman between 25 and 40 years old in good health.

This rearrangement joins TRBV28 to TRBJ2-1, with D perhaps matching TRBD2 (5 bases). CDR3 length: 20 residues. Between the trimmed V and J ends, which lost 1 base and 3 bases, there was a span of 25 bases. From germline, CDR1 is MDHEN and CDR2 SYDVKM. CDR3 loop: CASSLYSLGGLSPFYNEQFF. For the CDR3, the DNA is TGTGCCAGCAGTTTATATTCGTTAGGCGGGCTCTCGCCATTCTACAATGAGCAGTTCTTC.

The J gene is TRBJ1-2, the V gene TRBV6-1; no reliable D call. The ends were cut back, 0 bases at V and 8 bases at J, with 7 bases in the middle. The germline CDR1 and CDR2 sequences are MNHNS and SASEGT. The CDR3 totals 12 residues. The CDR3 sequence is CASSEAWRGYTF. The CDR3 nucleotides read TGTGCCAGCAGTGAAGCGTGGCGCGGCTACACCTTC.

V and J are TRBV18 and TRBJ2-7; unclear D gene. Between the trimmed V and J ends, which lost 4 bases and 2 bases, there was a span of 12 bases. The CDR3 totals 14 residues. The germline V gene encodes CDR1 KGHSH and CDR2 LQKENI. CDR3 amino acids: CASSQGRTTYEQYF. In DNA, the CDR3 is TGTGCCAGCTCACAAGGACGCACAACCTACGAGCAGTACTTC.